The 26 T cell receptor beta chains below were found in one sample sequenced in a study of blood T cells in healthy people across ages (dated by TCRdb to 2014 to 2015). The library was built by means of 5' RACE. The reads were generated on an Illumina HiSeq 2500. A second PCR of about 7 to 12 cycles was run with a J-beta primer mix and a sample-barcoded 5' primer. TCRdb reprocessed the public reads (quality trimming at Q25 with fastp, clone calling with MiXCR) and kept in-frame beta chains. Entries that share a CDR3 protein sequence are merged under the most common genes and DNA. The sample table lists around 600,000 distinct CDR3 sequences, 47% of them with a count of one. About 22% of the sample is held by the ten biggest clonotypes. The material sequenced was blood. The receptor set was obtained from a man aged 80 or over in good health.

This chain connects TRBV5-1 to TRBJ1-6; D is uncertain. The V and J ends lost 4 bases and 12 bases respectively, with 14 bases between them. Germline V gene data show CDR1 as SGHRS and CDR2 as YFSETQ. The CDR3 runs 13 residues. In nucleotides, the CDR3 is TGCGCCAGCAGCCTAGTGGACGGCCAACCCCTCCACTTT. This encodes CASSLVDGQPLHF.

There are a few counts of this clonotype. The genes are TRBV7-9 and TRBJ2-7; 7 bases fit TRBD2. J gave up 0 bases and V 5 bases, and 13 bases lay outside the gene matches. This CDR3 contains 17 residues. CDR1 and CDR2 from the germline V gene are SEHNR and FQNEAQ (reference sequence). For the CDR3, the DNA is TGTGCCAGCAGCCAATCCGGGAGGCAAGCAAGCTCCTACGAGCAGTACTTC. It codes for CASSQSGRQASSYEQYF.

The V gene is TRBV10-3, the J gene TRBJ1-1; tentatively, D is TRBD1 (6 bases). Trimming cost V 9 bases and J 6 bases, with 11 bases left between them. The germline gives CDR1 ENHRY, CDR2 SYGVKD. The CDR3 extends over 11 amino acids. The CDR3 loop is CAIGGLAEAFF. CDR3 DNA: TGTGCCATAGGGGGTTTAGCTGAAGCTTTCTTT.

This clonotype has a single count. This chain joins TRBV12-3 or TRBV12-4 and TRBJ2-7; TRBD2 aligns across 7 bases. The V gene end was trimmed by 3 bases and the J gene end by 7 bases; junction bases not matched to a gene: 12. CDR3 length: 15 residues. The CDR3 protein is CASSLGLAEVNEQYF. CDR3 nucleotides: TGTGCCAGCAGTTTGGGCCTAGCGGAAGTCAATGAGCAGTACTTC.

This clonotype has a handful of counts. V usage is TRBV4-1 and J usage is TRBJ1-2; TRBD1 agrees at 7 bases. The CDR3 covers 16 residues. The germline CDR1 and CDR2 sequences are MGHRA and YSYEKL. Germline trimming cut 0 bases from V and 3 bases from J; bases unmatched to any gene: 7. The CDR3 loop is CASSQEGGGKDYGYTF. CDR3 in DNA: TGCGCCAGCAGCCAAGAAGGAGGGGGCAAGGACTATGGCTACACCTTC.

Here the CDR3 reads CASSLPTSPGAFF. The DNA of the CDR3 is TGTGCCAGCAGCTTACCAACATCGCCGGGGGCTTTCTTT. The chain combines TRBV7-2 with TRBJ1-1; D gene uncertain. The CDR3 is 13 residues long. V lost 2 bases and J 11 bases, leaving 15 bases between the germline ends. Germline CDR1 SGHTA, CDR2 FQGNSA.

The genes are TRBV20-1 and TRBJ2-1; no definite D call. Trimming took off 5 bases at V and 6 bases at J, with 11 bases between the two ends. The CDR3 sequence is 12 residues long. Germline V gene data show CDR1 as DFQATT and CDR2 as SNEGSKA (reference sequence). CDR3: CSAYGRTNEQFF. The CDR3 nucleotides read TGCAGTGCTTACGGACGTACCAATGAGCAGTTCTTC.

This chain connects TRBV12-3 or TRBV12-4 to TRBJ2-7, with 9 bases identical to TRBD2. V was pared by 6 bases and J by 8 bases, with 11 bases of the junction left unmatched. The CDR3 loop spans 14 amino acids. CDR3 DNA: TGTGCCAGCAGCCTGGGACTAGCCGCTACCAAGCAGTACTTC. Amino acids: CASSLGLAATKQYF.

This clonotype was detected a few times. This chain links TRBV12-3 or TRBV12-4 with TRBJ1-1; no firm D call. This CDR3 region has 13 residues. V lost 5 bases to trimming and J lost 0 bases, with 7 bases between them. The chain's CDR3 is CASSQVMNTEAFF. CDR3 nucleotides: TGTGCCAGCAGTCAAGTCATGAACACTGAAGCTTTCTTT.

This clonotype has only a few counts. J is TRBJ2-3 and V is TRBV5-6, with D perhaps TRBD1 (6 bases). Per germline, CDR1 SGHDT and CDR2 YYEEEE. Trimming pared 3 bases from V and 6 bases from J, leaving 11 bases between. The CDR3 length is 13 residues. CDR3 amino acids: CASSSDREDTQYF. The CDR3 DNA is TGTGCCAGCAGCTCGGACAGAGAGGATACGCAGTATTTT.

The J gene is TRBJ2-1, the V gene TRBV14, with a weak D call TRBD1 (6 bases). V was shortened by 8 bases and J by 5 bases, with 16 bases between the two germline ends. This CDR3 comprises 14 residues. Germline CDR1 is SGHDN and CDR2 is FVKESK. The CDR3 DNA reads as TGTGCCAGCGGCCTTCCACAGGGCCACAATGAGCAGTTCTTC. It encodes CASGLPQGHNEQFF.

The chain employs TRBV7-3 and TRBJ2-5; D perhaps matches TRBD2 (5 bases). The CDR3 runs 15 residues. Trimming took 4 bases from V and 0 from J, leaving 12 bases between them. Per the germline V gene, CDR1 is SGHTA and CDR2 is FQGTGA. This chain's CDR3 is CASSSLGLDQETQYF. The CDR3 nucleotides are TGTGCCAGCAGCTCCCTCGGACTGGACCAAGAGACCCAGTACTTC.

This clonotype was detected many times. The gene calls are TRBV6-6 and TRBJ1-1, with TRBD1 matching 10 bases. The trim removed 4 bases at V and 3 bases at J, leaving 5 bases unmatched. The CDR3 has 15 residues. The germline V gene has CDR1 MNHNY and CDR2 SVGAGI (reference sequence). The CDR3 spells CASSSPGTGDTEAFF. In DNA, the CDR3 is TGTGCCAGCAGTTCGCCCGGGACAGGGGACACTGAAGCTTTCTTT.

CDR3 sequence (DNA): TGCAGTGCCACAAAATCCACTAGCGGGGCACACACAGATACGCAGTATTTT. This encodes CSATKSTSGAHTDTQYF. The chain carries TRBV20-1 and TRBJ2-3, with TRBD2 matching over 10 bases. In germline, CDR1 is DFQATT, CDR2 SNEGSKA (reference sequence). There are 17 residues in the CDR3. The V and J ends lost 6 bases and 2 bases, in that order; junction bases with no gene match: 14.

The gene calls are TRBV7-8 and TRBJ1-3; D might be TRBD1 (6 bases). This CDR3 spans 15 amino acids. CDR1 and CDR2 from the germline V gene are SGHVS and FQNEAQ. Between the trimmed V and J ends, which lost 0 bases and 3 bases, there was a span of 9 bases. The CDR3 nucleotides read TGTGCCAGCAGCTTAGCCGGGGGCGGTGGAAACACCATATATTTT. Residues: CASSLAGGGGNTIYF.

This clonotype has a count of ten or more. The chain is built from TRBV6-5 and TRBJ1-6, with 8 bases fitting TRBD1. There are 16 residues in the CDR3. CDR1 and CDR2 (germline): MNHEY, SVGAGI. Trimming took 4 bases from V and 6 from J; bases not matched to a gene: 8. DNA for the CDR3: TGTGCCAGCAGTTTTTTCCGGACAGGGTCTAATTCACCCCTCCACTTT. Protein sequence: CASSFFRTGSNSPLHF.

This rearrangement joins TRBV7-9 to TRBJ2-3; no clear D. CDR1 and CDR2 from the germline V gene are SEHNR and FQNEAQ (reference sequence). CDR3 size: 15 residues. V lost 7 bases and J lost 2, with 16 bases in between. DNA for the CDR3: TGTGCCAGCACCCCTGGGCTAGTTACCACAGATACGCAGTATTTT. Its translation: CASTPGLVTTDTQYF. The complete variable domain, with remaining parts taken from reference TRBV7-9 and TRBJ2-3, reads DTGVSQNPRHKITKRGQNVTFRCDPISEHNRLYWYRQTLGQGPEFLTYFQNEAQLEKSRLLSDRFSAERPKGSFSTLEIQRTEQGDSAMYLCASTPGLVTTDTQYFGPGTRLTVL.

The J gene is TRBJ2-5, the V gene TRBV6-6, with TRBD2 identical over 9 bases. V lost 7 bases to trimming and J lost 11 bases; unmatched junction nucleotides: 14. CDR1 and CDR2 (germline): MNHNY, SVGAGI (reference sequence). The CDR3 has 14 residues. CDR3 nucleotides: TGTGCCAGCACCTCCGGGACTAGCTCTCGTGAGCAGTACTTC. Protein product: CASTSGTSSREQYF.

The chain employs TRBV6-6 and TRBJ2-1; D might be TRBD2 (6 bases). The tail of the sequence fits TRBJ2-7 better, so the J call may be wrong. CDR3 size: 14 residues. Germline V gene sequence: CDR1 MNHNY, CDR2 SVGAGI (reference sequence). CDR3 DNA: TGTGCCAGCTCGTTGGGTAGCGGCTACAATGAGCAGTACTTC. Residues: CASSLGSGYNEQYF.

This clonotype was seen once. The J gene is TRBJ2-4, the V gene TRBV18; D may be TRBD1 (5 bases). TRBJ2-7 matches the DNA end more closely, so the J call is doubtful. In germline, CDR1 is KGHSH, CDR2 LQKENI. This CDR3 is 13 amino acids long. The CDR3 nucleotides are TGTGCCAGCTCACCAGGGGCCGGCTACGAGCAGTACTTC. The encoded protein is CASSPGAGYEQYF.

This clonotype was detected only a few times. The V and J genes are TRBV12-3 or TRBV12-4 and TRBJ2-4; D tentatively fits TRBD1 or TRBD2 (6 bases each). The J call may be incorrect, as the DNA end agrees better with TRBJ2-7. CDR3 length: 12 amino acids. In DNA, the CDR3 is TGTGCCAGCAGGGAGGGGGCCTACGAGCAGTACTTC. It translates to CASREGAYEQYF.

This clonotype was recorded once. The chain has TRBV11-3 and TRBJ2-7, with 9 bases matching TRBD1. Trimming removed 6 bases from V and 1 base from J; junction bases left unmatched: 7. This CDR3 is built from 15 residues. The germline CDR1 and CDR2 sequences are SGHNT and YENEEA. The CDR3 is CASRTRDRESYEQYF. CDR3 coding DNA: TGTGCCAGCAGGACCCGGGACAGGGAGTCCTACGAGCAGTACTTC.

This clonotype was detected a few times. This chain connects TRBV7-2 to TRBJ1-1; possible D gene TRBD1, 5 bases. Germline assignment: CDR1 SGHTA and CDR2 FQGNSA. V lost 0 bases and J lost 5, with 16 bases in between. The CDR3 extends over 16 amino acids. CDR3 DNA sequence: TGTGCCAGCAGCTTAGCGCTTGGGGGAGGGTGGACTGAAGCTTTCTTT. Translation gives CASSLALGGGWTEAFF.

The V gene is TRBV7-2, the J gene TRBJ1-2; D may be TRBD1 (5 bases). Trimming shortened V by 6 bases and J by 1 base, and 12 bases separated the two germline ends. Germline V CDR1 and CDR2: SGHTA, FQGNSA. The CDR3 has 14 residues. The CDR3 loop reads CASSRDSLNYGYTF. The CDR3, as DNA: TGTGCCAGCAGTCGAGACAGTCTTAACTATGGCTACACCTTC. The full variable domain, its missing parts supplied by reference TRBV7-2 and TRBJ1-2, is GAGVSQSPSNKVTEKGKDVELRCDPISGHTALYWYRQSLGQGLEFLIYFQGNSAPDKSGLPSDRFSAERTGGSVSTLTIQRTQQEDSAVYLCASSRDSLNYGYTFGSGTRLTVV.

The V call is TRBV5-1, the J call TRBJ2-7; the match to TRBD1 covers 9 bases. The CDR3 spans 15 residues. In germline, CDR1 is SGHRS, CDR2 YFSETQ. Germline trimming cut 4 bases from V and 7 bases from J; bases unmatched to any gene: 12. The DNA for the CDR3 is TGCGCCAGCAGCACGGGACAGGGACCAACGGGAGAGCAGTACTTC. It encodes CASSTGQGPTGEQYF.

This clonotype was seen many times. J is TRBJ1-2 and V is TRBV7-2; possibly TRBD1 for D (6 bases). The CDR3 sequence is 14 residues long. Germline loops: CDR1 SGHTA, CDR2 FQGNSA. V lost 5 bases, J lost 6 bases, and 16 bases lay in between. CDR3 bases: TGTGCCAGCAGCGTGACGGGGGAGGGGGATGGCTACACCTTC. It is translated as CASSVTGEGDGYTF. Complete variable domain (other parts from reference TRBV7-2 and TRBJ1-2): GAGVSQSPSNKVTEKGKDVELRCDPISGHTALYWYRQSLGQGLEFLIYFQGNSAPDKSGLPSDRFSAERTGGSVSTLTIQRTQQEDSAVYLCASSVTGEGDGYTFGSGTRLTVV.